These 13 T cell receptor beta chains were all obtained from the same sample, sequenced in a study of response to subunit inactivated influenza vaccine. TCRdb fed the RT-PCR reads into MiXCR, producing one record per CDR3 protein. The sample includes 530,000 or so distinct CDR3 sequences, about 11% of them seen just once. Material: PBMCs from blood, obtained on the day of vaccination. Every receptor here comes from a man in his forties or fifties who received an inactivated influenza vaccine.

This clonotype showed up many times. V is TRBV3-1 and J is TRBJ2-1; 8 bases map to TRBD2. The germline gives CDR1 LGHDT, CDR2 YNNKEL (reference sequence). CDR3 length equals 17 residues. The ends lost 0 bases at V and 5 bases at J; junction bases unmatched: 9. The DNA of the CDR3 is TGTGCCAGCAGCCAAGAGTCGGGCGGGAGGATCAACAATGAGCAGTTCTTC. Residues: CASSQESGGRINNEQFF.

This clonotype was counted between two and nine times. The rearrangement uses TRBV20-1 and TRBJ2-2; TRBD1 or TRBD2 may be the D gene (6 bases each). This CDR3 comprises 16 residues. From germline, CDR1 is DFQATT and CDR2 SNEGSKA (reference sequence). Trimming cost V 3 bases and J 4 bases, with 18 bases left between them. The CDR3, as DNA: TGCAGTGCTAGTAGGAGGGGGTCCCGAGTCACCGGGGAGCTGTTTTTT. Its protein is CSASRRGSRVTGELFF.

The CDR3 DNA is TGTGCCAGCAGCTTGGGTTCTGTCTATGGCTACACCTTC. It yields the protein CASSLGSVYGYTF. The chain has TRBV12-3 or TRBV12-4 and TRBJ1-2, with unresolved D. Trimming removed 6 bases from V and 4 bases from J, with 12 bases in between. The CDR3 spans 13 residues.

This clonotype was counted only a few times. V is TRBV20-1 and J is TRBJ2-7, with 7 bases aligning to TRBD2. CDR3 length equals 11 residues. Germline CDR1 and CDR2: DFQATT and SNEGSKA (reference sequence). J gave up 6 bases and V 5 bases, and 4 bases lay outside the gene matches. CDR3 in amino acids: CSARGGSEQYF. The CDR3, as DNA: TGCAGTGCTCGGGGAGGGTCCGAGCAGTACTTC.

There are many counts of this clonotype. V gene TRBV7-2 combines with J gene TRBJ2-7, with 11 bases identical to TRBD2. This CDR3 is 14 amino acids long. The J segment lost 5 bases and the V segment lost 7 bases, leaving 7 bases of the junction unmatched. CDR1 SGHTA and CDR2 FQGNSA come from the germline V gene. The CDR3 DNA reads as TGTGCCAGCAAACTACTAGCGGGAGTTCACGAGCAGTACTTC. Translated: CASKLLAGVHEQYF.

The V gene is TRBV7-8, the J gene TRBJ2-1; 7 nucleotides agree with TRBD1. The CDR3 sequence is 15 residues long. The trim removed 1 base at V and 2 bases at J, leaving 2 bases unmatched. The germline V gene has CDR1 SGHVS and CDR2 FQNEAQ. The DNA for the CDR3 is TGTGCCAGCAGCTTAGAGAGGGGGCCCTACAATGAGCAGTTCTTC. This encodes CASSLERGPYNEQFF.

This clonotype has a handful of counts. The chain has TRBV10-3 and TRBJ2-2; a weak D match, TRBD2 (5 bases). The V gene lost 2 bases and the J gene lost 11 bases, with 15 bases spanning the gap. Germline V gene lookup returns CDR1 ENHRY and CDR2 SYGVKD. This CDR3 is 14 amino acids long. CDR3 loop: CAISELGSRGELFF. CDR3 coding DNA: TGTGCCATCAGTGAGCTTGGTTCCCGGGGTGAGCTGTTTTTT.

This clonotype occurred a few times. This sequence joins TRBV12-3 or TRBV12-4 and TRBJ2-7; 9 nucleotides line up with TRBD2. The CDR3 sequence is 16 residues long. J lost 2 bases, V lost 3 bases, and 8 bases had no gene match. The CDR3 protein is CASSFRPGLAPYEQYF. The CDR3 coding sequence is TGTGCCAGCAGTTTTCGGCCGGGACTAGCTCCCTACGAGCAGTACTTC.

J is TRBJ2-2 and V is TRBV2; D possibly corresponds to TRBD2 (5 bases). This CDR3 is built from 15 residues. Germline V gene data show CDR1 as SNHLY and CDR2 as FYNNEI. V gave up 6 bases and J gave up 2 bases, with 13 bases separating them. In DNA, the CDR3 is TGTGCCAGCAGGGAGGCGTACACCAACACCGGGGAGCTGTTTTTT. This gives the protein CASREAYTNTGELFF. The full variable domain, its missing parts supplied by reference TRBV2 and TRBJ2-2, is EPEVTQTPSHQVTQMGQEVILRCVPISNHLYFYWYRQILGQKVEFLVSFYNNEISEKSEIFDDQFSVERPDGSNFTLKIRSTKLEDSAMYFCASREAYTNTGELFFGEGSRLTVL.

There are a few counts of this clonotype. J is TRBJ1-6 and V is TRBV20-1; 7 bases match TRBD1. This CDR3 has 15 amino acids. Germline CDR1 is DFQATT and CDR2 is SNEGSKA (reference sequence). J lost 9 bases, V lost 3 bases, and 11 bases had no gene match. This CDR3 reads CSASPRQGAISPLHF. In DNA, the CDR3 is TGCAGTGCTAGCCCCAGACAGGGAGCTATTTCACCCCTCCACTTT.

In this sample, this clonotype turned up a few times. This rearrangement joins TRBV30 to TRBJ2-7; D not resolved. The CDR3 spans 12 residues. Germline lookup yields CDR1 GTSNPN and CDR2 SVGIG (reference sequence). The V end lost 2 bases, the J end lost 2 bases, and 7 bases lay between the germline ends. DNA of the CDR3: TGTGCCTGGAGTAAGACTGCCTACGAGCAGTACTTC. Translation gives CAWSKTAYEQYF.

This clonotype turned up a few times. J is TRBJ2-1 and V is TRBV12-3 or TRBV12-4; 10 nucleotides align to TRBD2. CDR3 length: 15 amino acids. Germline trimming cut 6 bases from V and 3 bases from J; bases unmatched to any gene: 5. The CDR3: CASSRSGGGYNEQFF. The DNA for the CDR3 is TGTGCCAGCAGCCGAAGCGGGGGGGGCTACAATGAGCAGTTCTTC.

The chain combines TRBV24-1 with TRBJ2-2, with TRBD2 matching 9 bases. The CDR3 is made up of 14 amino acids. Germline CDR1 and CDR2: KGHDR and SFDVKD. V trimming: 9 bases; J trimming: 2 bases; junction bases outside the gene matches: 3. In DNA, the CDR3 is TGTGCCACCCAGCGGGGGGCAAACACCGGGGAGCTGTTTTTT. This encodes CATQRGANTGELFF.